The clone carrying this T cell receptor (beta chain) has a count of ten or more. Its antigen is as yet unknown. This sample is drawn from a study of CD8 T cells in ankylosing spondylitis. Study-wide results and caveats: Reportedly, matched ankylosing spondylitis synovial fluid was significantly enriched for disease-linked clones. Ankylosing spondylitis blood appeared to be characterized by a TCR beta motif of roughly eight highly homologous variants. Reactive arthritis synovial fluid and blood previously showed some of these motif variants.

Quantitative molecular-barcoded 5'-RACE generated the TCR beta libraries. TCRdb used MiXCR to reprocess the 5' RACE reads, holding one entry per CDR3 protein. The table shows around 88,000 distinct CDR3 sequences, with 8.5% to 9% occurring only once. The sequenced sample was blood, either unsorted or a sorted T cell fraction (not recorded which). The sequence derives from a male donor with ankylosing spondylitis or in good health (not recorded which).

This CDR3 reads CASSLAGLKVSYEQYF. Here the CDR3 DNA reads TGCGCCAGCAGCTTGGCCGGTTTGAAAGTCTCCTACGAGCAGTACTTC. The V gene is TRBV5-1, the J gene TRBJ2-7; D is uncertain. From germline, CDR1 is SGHRS and CDR2 YFSETQ. V lost 0 bases to trimming and J lost 0 bases, with 13 bases between them. CDR3 length: 16 residues. The whole variable domain, remainder taken from reference TRBV5-1 and TRBJ2-7, is KAGVTQTPRYLIKTRGQQVTLSCSPISGHRSVSWYQQTPGQGLQFLFEYFSETQRNKGNFPGRFSGRQFSNSRSEMNVSTLELGDSALYLCASSLAGLKVSYEQYFGPGTRLTVT.